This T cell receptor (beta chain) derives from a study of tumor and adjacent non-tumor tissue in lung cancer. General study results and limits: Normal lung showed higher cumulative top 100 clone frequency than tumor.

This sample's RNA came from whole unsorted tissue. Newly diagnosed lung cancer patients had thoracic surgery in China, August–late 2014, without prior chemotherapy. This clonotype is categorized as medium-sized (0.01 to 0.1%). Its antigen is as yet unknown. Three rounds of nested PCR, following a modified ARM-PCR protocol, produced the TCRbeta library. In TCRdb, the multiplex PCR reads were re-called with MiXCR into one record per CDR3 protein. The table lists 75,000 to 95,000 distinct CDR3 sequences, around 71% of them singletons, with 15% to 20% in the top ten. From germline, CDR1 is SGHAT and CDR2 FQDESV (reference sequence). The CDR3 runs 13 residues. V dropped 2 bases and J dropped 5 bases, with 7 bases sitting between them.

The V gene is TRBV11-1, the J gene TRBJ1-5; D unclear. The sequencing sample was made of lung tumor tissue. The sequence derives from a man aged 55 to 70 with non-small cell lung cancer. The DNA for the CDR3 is TGTGCCAGCAGCTTACATATGGATCAGCCCCAGCATTTT. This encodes CASSLHMDQPQHF.